Here is one T cell receptor beta chain with its context. Its specificity is not known. This may be a read error, as it is one base from a much larger clone. It is likely a read error, because the conserved phenylalanine at the end of the CDR3 is missing. Patients having uncontrolled infection, another autoimmune disease, pregnancy or lactation were not included. Amplified TCR beta CDR3 regions came from RNA transcripts. The HTBI primer set was used in a first-round RT-PCR of the TCR CDR3. TCRdb fed the multiplex PCR reads into MiXCR, producing one record per CDR3 protein. The sample carries about 380,000 distinct CDR3 sequences, about 15% recorded once. The data originate from a study of T cells in Graves' hyperthyroidism and ophthalmopathy. Findings of the study overall: Most expanded thyroid clonotypes above 0.001 recurred in blood. Ophthalmopathy was identified by the model a median around 5.9 months ahead of onset.

Germline V gives CDR1 DFQATT, CDR2 SNEGSKA (reference sequence). This CDR3 region has 13 residues. The ends were cut back, 1 base at V and 8 bases at J, with 14 bases in the middle. The receptor's source is an older woman with Graves' hyperthyroidism. Material: blood. The V and J genes are TRBV20-1 and TRBJ1-2; D is ambiguous. The CDR3 spells CSARGVGSGGYTL. Here the CDR3 DNA reads TGCAGTGCTAGAGGTGTGGGGTCCGGGGGCTACACCCTC.